The clone carrying this T cell receptor (beta chain) was counted ten times or more. The data originate from a study of identical twins. Germline CDR1 MNHEY, CDR2 SMNVEV (reference sequence). Germline trimming cut 5 bases from V and 10 bases from J; bases unmatched to any gene: 10. The CDR3 loop spans 14 amino acids. Unique molecular identifiers were present on the cDNA, and a universal primer site came from template switching. Via MiXCR, TCRdb re-called the 5' RACE reads, giving one row per CDR3 protein. The sample contains about 570,000 distinct CDR3 sequences, around 9.6% of which appear only once. These same records also appear under a second study, on yellow fever vaccine responses in identical twins. That report adds: Twins' vaccine T cell responses were reported to seem partly convergent and partly personalized.

Specimen: PBMCs. This chain links TRBV27 with TRBJ2-1; 8 bases match TRBD2. The sequence derives from a woman in her late teens or twenties in good health. The CDR3 DNA reads as TGTGCCAGCAGTCGTCCGGGACTAGGTGCCGAGCAGTTCTTC. It codes for CASSRPGLGAEQFF.